This T cell receptor beta chain was sequenced for a study of T cell responses to AZD1222 COVID-19 vaccine. Study in general: Pooling was applied to second doses at about 4 or about 12 weeks.

The table came from immunoSEQ multiplex PCR; TCRdb's copy has only in-frame clones and leaves some out. The repertoire holds 45,000 to 60,000 clones, with around 85% as singletons. Specimen: peripheral blood, collected on day 0 of AZD1222 vaccination. This TCR derives from an adult in good health.

The CDR3 protein is CASNRDTSYEQYF. As DNA, the CDR3 is TGTGCCAGCAACCGGGACACCTCCTACGAGCAGTACTTC. The chain links TRBV21-1 to TRBJ2-7; TRBD1 reflects the table's D call only, with no check against the DNA. TRBV21-1 is recorded as a pseudogene. The CDR3 contains 13 residues.